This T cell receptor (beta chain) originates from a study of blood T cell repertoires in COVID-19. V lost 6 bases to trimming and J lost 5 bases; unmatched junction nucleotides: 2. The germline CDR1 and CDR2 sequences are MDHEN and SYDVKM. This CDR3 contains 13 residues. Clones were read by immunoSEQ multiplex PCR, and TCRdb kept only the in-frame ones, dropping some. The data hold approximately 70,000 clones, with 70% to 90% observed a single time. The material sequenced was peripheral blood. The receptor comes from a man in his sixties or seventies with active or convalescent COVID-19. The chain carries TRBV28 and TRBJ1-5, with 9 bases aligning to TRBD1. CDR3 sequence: CASSTGGHQPQHF. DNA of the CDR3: TGTGCCAGCAGCACAGGGGGCCATCAGCCCCAGCATTTT.